This T cell receptor beta chain was captured in a study of human T cells and chemical hapten exposure (dated by TCRdb to the early 2020s). With respect to the entire study: For sensitization, 2% DPC in acetone was applied to a roughly 2 cm by roughly 2 cm area of upper inner arm skin. Throughout the study period of roughly 24 weeks, patients also received therapeutic DPC doses to the scalp every week. Patch testing was done on the upper back using Finn chambers containing 0.01% DPC, and results were scored after 6 days according to International Contact Dermatitis Research Group standards. Most of the patients in the cohort were female, and the cohort covered alopecia areata with under or over 50% scalp involvement, alopecia totalis and alopecia universalis. Libraries were combined into a pool for sequencing, and differences in TCR yield between samples came mainly from small differences in library volumes within the pool. In alopecia patients, the study followed how the peripheral blood TCR repertoire changed in vivo over primary and secondary sensitization to diphenylcyclopropenone (DPC), a hapten. Blood was sampled from patients pre-sensitization (week 0) and at 2, 6 and about 24 weeks after DPC sensitization. Nearly 30 alopecia patients provided blood for TCR sequencing at one to four time points (pre-sensitization, 2, 6 and 24 weeks). Beyond this particular receptor, the publication reports: Because all patients had alopecia, a presumed autoimmune disease, the immune response of the patients might differ from that of healthy individuals. Repeated subsampling changed both the strength of the expansion versus patch-test correlation and the threshold at which that correlation became significant. Expanded TCRs formed significantly more large CDR3 similarity clusters than pre-sensitization or healthy control sets, consistent with antigen-driven responses. DPC sensitization did not change the number of TCRs with a frequency above 1 in 1000, and there was no evidence of changes in global repertoire structure. The number of PT1 expanded TCRs positively correlated with patch test score, significant at thresholds 8, 16 and 32 but not 4.

Many counts were recorded for this clonotype. Its antigen is not yet known. Base qualities are not at hand, and no much larger clone is one base apart. Library preparation was by RACE. The reads were generated on a NextSeq 500. During library preparation, unique molecular identifiers were attached to individual cDNA molecules so that TCRs could be counted in a quantitative, reproducible way. Both TCR alpha and TCR beta chains were sequenced from each blood RNA sample. As for the original processing: The median number of TCRs per sample was 95,638, ranging from roughly 20,000 to 700,000. The Decombinator software suite was used to annotate the V, J and CDR3 of the TCR reads. For the PS versus PT1 abundance plots, all samples were subsampled to the same number of TCRs (28,000). Expanded TCRs were defined as absent before sensitization and observed at least eight times at the 2-week time point. TCRdb trimmed the raw reads at Q25, called clones with MiXCR and kept productive beta chains. Rows are combined by CDR3 protein, so each entry shows the most common genes and DNA. The V and J calls reflect TCRdb's pipeline rather than the authors' work. The sample includes tens of thousands of distinct CDR3 sequences, with 11% observed a single time. The ten largest make up 1.4% of the sample.

Explained via the paper, the time point label denotes: patch test 3, about 24 weeks after DPC sensitization. Reading the label with the study, this specimen's treatment or condition is: therapeutic diphenylcyclopropenone sensitization with weekly scalp DPC. Blood at each patch-test visit was drawn before the patch test was applied. To be eligible, patients had to be aged 18 to 70, diagnosed with alopecia and judged suitable for DPC therapy, while pregnant patients were excluded. Total RNA was extracted from unfractionated whole blood that had been collected in Tempus Blood RNA tubes. CDR1 is given as SGHRS and CDR2 as YFSETQ, both from the germline V gene. V and J are trimmed by 6 bases and 0 bases, and the gene matches miss 5 bases of the junction. Measured from the cysteine to the phenylalanine, the CDR3 is 15 residues long. Solely the CDR3 DNA is kept, with 45 bases framed from the first base.

Sequenced material: whole blood, taken in connection with sensitization to the hapten diphenylcyclopropenone (DPC). Here the chain combines TRBV5-1 and TRBJ2-1, and 8 junction bases match TRBD2. The TCR was taken from a woman aged 45-59 years with alopecia areata. Some clones in this sample may be carry-over from other donors' samples. The nucleotide sequence is given as TGCGCCAGCACTCCGGGAGGGAGCTCCTACAATGAGCAGTTCTTC. It specifies CASTPGGSSYNEQFF.